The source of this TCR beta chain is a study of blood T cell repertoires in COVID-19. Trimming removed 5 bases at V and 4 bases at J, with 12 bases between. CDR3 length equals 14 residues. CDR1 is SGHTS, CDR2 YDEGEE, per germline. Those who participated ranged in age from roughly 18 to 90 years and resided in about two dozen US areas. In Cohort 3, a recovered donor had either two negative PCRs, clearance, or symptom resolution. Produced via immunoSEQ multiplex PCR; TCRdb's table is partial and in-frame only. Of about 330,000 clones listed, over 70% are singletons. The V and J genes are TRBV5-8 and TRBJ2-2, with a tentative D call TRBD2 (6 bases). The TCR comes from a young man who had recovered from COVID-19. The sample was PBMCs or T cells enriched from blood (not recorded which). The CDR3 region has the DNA TGTGCCAGCAGAGTGCCGGGAGTCACCGGGGAGCTGTTTTTT. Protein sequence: CASRVPGVTGELFF.